The 29 T cell receptor beta chains reported below all come from one sample, sequenced in a study of metastatic and nonmetastatic thyroid tumors. TCRdb recomputed clones from the PCR reads via MiXCR. The sample carries about 20,000 clones, 30% to 40% recorded once. Not a single patient had been given any form of treatment at any point before undergoing thyroid surgery. The sample consisted of tumor tissue. The receptors stem from a male donor with papillary thyroid cancer or a benign thyroid nodule (not recorded which). Some clones in this sample may be carry-over from other donors' samples.

Within the sample, this clone is medium-sized. The V gene is TRBV6-5, the J gene TRBJ1-3; D call uncertain. The germline V gene encodes CDR1 MNHEY and CDR2 SVGAGI. The CDR3 has 15 residues. V was cut by 0 bases and J by 0 bases, with 6 bases left in between. As DNA, the CDR3 is TGTGCCAGCAGTTACTCCCAGTACTCTGGAAACACCATATATTTT. This encodes CASSYSQYSGNTIYF.

This clone was observed many times. The chain joins TRBV29-1 to TRBJ1-3; no firm D call. The V and J ends lost 3 bases and 0 bases respectively, with 6 bases between them. Per the germline V gene, CDR1 is SQVTM and CDR2 is ANQGSEA. The CDR3 totals 13 residues. CDR3 sequence reads: CSVEANSGNTIYF. The CDR3 nucleotides are TGCAGCGTTGAGGCAAACTCTGGAAACACCATATATTTT.

The J gene is TRBJ2-1, the V gene TRBV12-3 or TRBV12-4; TRBD1 matches 9 bases. This CDR3 has 15 amino acids. Trimming removed 10 bases from V and 4 bases from J; junction bases left unmatched: 11. CDR3 sequence: CAISPPGQGYNEQFF. The CDR3 DNA sequence: TGTGCCATCAGCCCTCCGGGACAGGGTTACAATGAGCAGTTCTTC.

V is TRBV20-1 and J is TRBJ1-1; maybe TRBD1 (5 bases). Trimming removed 4 bases at V and 5 bases at J, with 11 bases between. The V gene's germline CDR1 is DFQATT and CDR2 SNEGSKA (reference sequence). The length of the CDR3 is 12 residues. CDR3 sequence: CSATGSGTEAFF. The CDR3 nucleotides read TGCAGTGCTACAGGGAGTGGGACTGAAGCTTTCTTT.

The genes are TRBV5-1 and TRBJ1-3, with TRBD1 matching 11 bases. Trimming took 0 bases from V and 2 from J; bases not matched to a gene: 10. Germline lookup yields CDR1 SGHRS and CDR2 YFSETQ. The CDR3 has 19 residues. The DNA for the CDR3 is TGCGCCAGCAGCTTGGGAGGGGTCGGGGACAGGGGGACTGGAAACACCATATATTTT. Encoded protein: CASSLGGVGDRGTGNTIYF.

The sample holds a few counts of this clone. The rearrangement uses TRBV30 and TRBJ1-2, with 7 bases identical to TRBD1. V trimming: 3 bases; J trimming: 6 bases; junction bases outside the gene matches: 7. CDR1 and CDR2 from the germline V gene are GTSNPN and SVGIG (reference sequence). The CDR3 length is 13 residues. CDR3 nucleotide sequence: TGTGCCTGGAGCTTCGGGACAGATAATGGCTACACCTTC. Its translation: CAWSFGTDNGYTF.

The chain carries TRBV11-2 and TRBJ2-3, with 14 bases aligning to TRBD2. Germline V gene data show CDR1 as SGHAT and CDR2 as FQNNGV. V gave up 5 bases and J gave up 5 bases; unmatched junction bases: 3. This CDR3 is 15 amino acids long. The CDR3 loop reads CASSEGLAGVDTQYF. The CDR3 nucleotides are TGTGCCAGCAGCGAGGGACTAGCGGGAGTAGATACGCAGTATTTT. The entire variable domain, with the rest obtained from reference TRBV11-2 and TRBJ2-3, is as follows: EAGVAQSPRYKIIEKRQSVAFWCNPISGHATLYWYQQILGQGPKLLIQFQNNGVVDDSQLPKDRFSAERLKGVDSTLKIQPAKLEDSAVYLCASSEGLAGVDTQYFGPGTRLTVL.

This chain joins TRBV7-2 and TRBJ2-3; tentatively, D is TRBD2 (5 bases). Trimming removed 5 bases at V and 4 bases at J, with 10 bases between. The CDR3 sequence is 13 residues long. Germline CDR1 SGHTA, CDR2 FQGNSA. CDR3 residues: CASSITRADTQYF. The CDR3 DNA reads TGTGCCAGCAGCATCACTAGGGCAGATACGCAGTATTTT.

This clone was found many times. The chain employs TRBV27 and TRBJ2-4; D is perhaps TRBD2 (6 bases). This CDR3 region has 15 residues. Germline V gene lookup returns CDR1 MNHEY and CDR2 SMNVEV (reference sequence). V dropped 6 bases and J dropped 8 bases, with 20 bases sitting between them. Here the CDR3 reads CASRAPGVTNDIQYF. The CDR3 nucleotides read TGTGCCAGCAGGGCCCCGGGGGTGACAAATGACATTCAGTACTTC.

As regards this clone: One base away lies a much larger clone, so this may be a sequencing read error. This chain connects TRBV5-6 to TRBJ2-1, with D unclear. From germline, CDR1 is SGHDT and CDR2 YYEEEE. The CDR3 contains 13 residues. CDR3 coding DNA: TGTGCCATCAGCTTGGGGTTAAGCAATGAGCAGTTCTTC. This codes for CAISLGLSNEQFF.

The chain is built from TRBV18 and TRBJ2-1; no firm D call. Germline CDR1 is KGHSH and CDR2 is LQKENI. The CDR3 extends over 13 amino acids. The V and J ends lost 2 bases and 5 bases respectively, with 7 bases between them. The DNA for the CDR3 is TGTGCCAGCTCACCAGGGATGGACAATGAGCAGTTCTTC. This codes for CASSPGMDNEQFF.

This clone has at least ten counts. The chain recombines TRBV29-1 with TRBJ2-2; TRBD1 agrees at 8 bases. This CDR3 spans 13 amino acids. The germline gives CDR1 SQVTM, CDR2 ANQGSEA. V lost 6 bases to trimming and J lost 6 bases; unmatched junction nucleotides: 6. The CDR3 region has the DNA TGCAGCGTGGACAGGGCCGGGGCCGGGGAGCTGTTTTTT. Protein sequence: CSVDRAGAGELFF.

The chain employs TRBV11-2 and TRBJ1-2; D not certain. CDR3 size: 15 residues. The germline V gene encodes CDR1 SGHAT and CDR2 FQNNGV. V was cut by 1 base and J by 2 bases, with 11 bases left in between. CDR3 nucleotide sequence: TGTGCCAGCAGCTTAGTCGGCAGCACCAACTATGGCTACACCTTC. Translation gives CASSLVGSTNYGYTF.

This clone was picked up a small number of times. The rearrangement uses TRBV7-8 and TRBJ1-2, with D possibly matching TRBD1 (6 bases). Germline CDR1 SGHVS, CDR2 FQNEAQ. This CDR3 contains 13 residues. The ends were cut back, 2 bases at V and 8 bases at J, with 12 bases in the middle. The CDR3 sequence is CASSLYRAQGYTF. CDR3 in DNA: TGTGCCAGCAGCTTATACAGGGCGCAGGGCTACACCTTC.

As regards this clone: The conserved final phenylalanine or tryptophan is absent from the CDR3, which likely points to a read error. The rearrangement joins TRBV5-1 to TRBJ1-1; no definite D call. The V end lost 0 bases, the J end lost 0 bases, and 18 bases lay between the germline ends. The CDR3 covers 18 residues. The germline gives CDR1 SGHRS, CDR2 YFSETQ. The CDR3 DNA is TGCGCCAGCAGCTTGGTAGGTTCGGGTTCTCAATTGAACACTGAAGCTTTCTGT. This codes for CASSLVGSGSQLNTEAFC.

The chain employs TRBV27 and TRBJ1-2; D is perhaps TRBD1 (5 bases). This CDR3 comprises 14 residues. Trimming left V 6 bases short and J 0 bases short, with 11 bases between. Per germline, CDR1 MNHEY and CDR2 SMNVEV (reference sequence). The DNA for the CDR3 is TGTGCCAGCAGATGCGACAGAGCTAACTATGGCTACACCTTC. Its protein product is CASRCDRANYGYTF.

This clone was counted between two and nine times. In nucleotides, the CDR3 is TGCGCCAGCAGCTGGGTCTTAGGGACCCCGTACCGAGAGACCCAGTACTTC. It codes for CASSWVLGTPYRETQYF. The chain has TRBV10-1 and TRBJ2-5; either TRBD1 or TRBD2 may supply D (5 bases each). Germline CDR1 and CDR2: WNHNN and SYGVQD (reference sequence). The CDR3 sequence is 17 residues long. Trimming left V 6 bases short and J 4 bases short, with 24 bases between.

In regard to this clone: At one end the junction does not follow the germline gene, possibly because of a read error. The J gene is TRBJ2-2, the V gene TRBV20-1; 7 nucleotides line up with TRBD1. The CDR3 runs to 14 residues. Per the germline V gene, CDR1 is DFQATT and CDR2 is SNEGSKA (reference sequence). The CDR3 protein is CSASGDSGTGELFF. The CDR3 DNA reads TGCAGTGCTAGTGGGGACAGCGGAACCGGTGAGCTGTTTTTT.

Many counts were recorded for this clone. The chain couples TRBV6-1 to TRBJ2-1; the D gene is possibly TRBD2 (5 bases). Germline V CDR1 and CDR2: MNHNS, SASEGT. There are 14 residues in the CDR3. V lost 6 bases and J lost 0, with 9 bases in between. CDR3 DNA sequence: TGTGCCAGCAGCGAGGGAAGCTCCTACAATGAGCAGTTCTTC. It codes for CASSEGSSYNEQFF.

As to this clone: This may be a read error, as it is one base from a much larger clone. The chain combines TRBV6-1 with TRBJ1-2; maybe TRBD1 (6 bases). The CDR3 is made up of 14 amino acids. The ends were cut back, 6 bases at V and 4 bases at J, with 15 bases in the middle. Looked up from germline, CDR1 is MNHNS and CDR2 is SASEGT. CDR3 sequence (DNA): TGTGCCAGCAGCGAGGGCGTACAGGGCTATGGCTACACCTTC. Encoded protein: CASSEGVQGYGYTF.

This clone was observed a handful of times. The V gene is TRBV6-6, the J gene TRBJ2-3; a weak D match, TRBD2 (5 bases). Trimming took off 6 bases at V and 1 base at J, with 23 bases between the two ends. Germline CDR1 is MNHNY and CDR2 is SVGAGI (reference sequence). This CDR3 spans 18 amino acids. CDR3 protein: CASSRTETLTLCTDTQYF. The CDR3 region has the DNA TGTGCCAGCAGCCGGACTGAAACCCTCACCTTATGCACAGATACGCAGTATTTT.

This clone was observed at least ten times. The chain recombines TRBV19 with TRBJ2-3; a possible D gene is TRBD2 (6 bases). This CDR3 region has 14 residues. Between the trimmed V and J ends, which lost 6 bases and 0 bases, there was a span of 10 bases. Per germline, CDR1 LNHDA and CDR2 SQIVND (reference sequence). This chain's CDR3 is CASSGLTSTDTQYF. CDR3 DNA: TGTGCCAGTAGCGGACTAACGAGCACAGATACGCAGTATTTT.

This clone appeared once. The rearrangement joins TRBV7-3 to TRBJ2-1; TRBD2 agrees at 10 bases. The CDR3 has 15 residues. Germline V CDR1 and CDR2: SGHTA, FQGTGA. The ends lost 6 bases at V and 10 bases at J; junction bases unmatched: 12. The CDR3 protein is CASSPTSGISPEQFF. In nucleotides, the CDR3 is TGTGCCAGCAGTCCAACTAGCGGGATTTCCCCCGAGCAGTTCTTC.

This sequence joins TRBV20-1 and TRBJ2-7; D is ambiguous. In germline, CDR1 is DFQATT, CDR2 SNEGSKA (reference sequence). The V and J ends lost 1 base and 2 bases respectively, with 9 bases between them. The CDR3 has 13 residues. The CDR3 nucleotides read TGCAGTGCTAGAGGTGCGGTTACCTACGAGCAGTACTTC. This codes for CSARGAVTYEQYF.

In the case of this clone: The junction differs from germline at one of its ends, possibly a read error. The rearrangement joins TRBV7-2 to TRBJ1-1; tentative D call: TRBD1 (5 bases). The CDR3 totals 13 residues. Per the germline V gene, CDR1 is SGHTA and CDR2 is FQGNSA. DNA of the CDR3: TGTGCCAGCATCTTAGCCAGGGACCCTGAAGCTTTCTTT. Translation: CASILARDPEAFF.

This clone was counted many times. A much larger clone differs from this one at a single base, so this may be a read error. The chain is built from TRBV20-1 and TRBJ1-1, with 8 bases lining up with TRBD1. CDR1 and CDR2 from the germline V gene are DFQATT and SNEGSKA (reference sequence). This CDR3 is built from 12 residues. CDR3 DNA: TGCAGTTCCAACAGGGGGGTAACTGAAGCTTCCTTT. Residues: CSSNRGVTEASF.

By sample fraction, this clone is medium-sized. The V gene is TRBV30, the J gene TRBJ2-7, with 7 bases identical to TRBD1. Looked up from germline, CDR1 is GTSNPN and CDR2 is SVGIG (reference sequence). The CDR3 consists of 14 residues. Trimming removed 5 bases from V and 3 bases from J; junction bases left unmatched: 10. The DNA for the CDR3 is TGTGCCTGGCAGGCTTGGGACAGCTACTACGAGCAGTACTTC. Its protein is CAWQAWDSYYEQYF.

The genes are TRBV7-3 and TRBJ2-7, with 8 bases identical to TRBD1. This CDR3 is 13 amino acids long. V trimming: 10 bases; J trimming: 7 bases; junction bases outside the gene matches: 12. Looked up from germline, CDR1 is SGHTA and CDR2 is FQGTGA. CDR3: CAIILGTGLEQYF. The CDR3 region has the DNA TGTGCCATCATCTTGGGGACAGGCCTTGAGCAGTACTTC.

This clone showed up many times. A much larger clone lies one base from this, so it may be a read error. The CDR3 does not close with the conserved phenylalanine or tryptophan, likely indicating a read error. Within the sample, other DNA sequences also encode this same CDR3. The gene calls are TRBV28 and TRBJ1-2; 8 nucleotides line up with TRBD1. CDR3 length: 13 residues. Looked up from germline, CDR1 is MDHEN and CDR2 is SYDVKM. V was pared by 6 bases and J by 2 bases, with 2 bases of the junction left unmatched. The CDR3 bases are TGTGCCAGCAGGACAGGGGACAACTATGGCTACACCCTC. This encodes CASRTGDNYGYTL.